Presented here are 27 T cell receptor beta chains from one specimen sequenced in a study of cytomegalovirus exposure and HLA in healthy donors. Produced via immunoSEQ multiplex PCR; TCRdb's table is partial and in-frame only. The sample consists of roughly 150,000 clones, roughly 86% of them appearing once. The sequencing input was PBMCs. The receptors were sampled from a man younger than 35 in good health and CMV-seropositive.

The chain employs TRBV7-2 and TRBJ2-1; 8 nucleotides match TRBD2. The CDR3 runs 16 residues. CDR1 SGHTA and CDR2 FQGNSA come from the germline V gene. Trimming removed 4 bases from V and 9 bases from J; junction bases left unmatched: 14. The CDR3 DNA sequence: TGTGCCAGCAGCTCTAGACTAGCGCGAACAACGGGTGAGCAGTTCTTC. Translating gives CASSSRLARTTGEQFF.

This clone was seen only once. The chain recombines TRBV5-1 with TRBJ2-5; D is unresolved. V dropped 0 bases and J dropped 4 bases, with 10 bases sitting between them. Germline assignment: CDR1 SGHRS and CDR2 YFSETQ. The CDR3 contains 14 residues. CDR3 loop: CASSLVTEVETQYF. Here the CDR3 DNA reads TGCGCCAGCAGCTTGGTCACTGAAGTAGAGACCCAGTACTTC.

This clone came up a few times. The gene calls are TRBV2 and TRBJ2-1, with TRBD2 matching 11 bases. Trimming at V came to 7 bases and at J to 4 bases, leaving 6 bases not matched to a gene. This CDR3 has 15 residues. Germline CDR1 SNHLY, CDR2 FYNNEI. CDR3 protein: CASTFGTSGYNEQFF. CDR3 DNA sequence: TGTGCCAGCACTTTTGGGACTAGCGGATACAATGAGCAGTTCTTC.

The rearrangement links TRBV6-5 to TRBJ2-2; 7 bases agree with TRBD1. CDR1 is MNHEY and CDR2 is SVGAGI in the germline V gene. V lost 6 bases, J lost 4 bases, and 5 bases stayed unmatched. The CDR3 is 14 residues long. This CDR3 is CASRLNRGTGELFF. CDR3 in DNA: TGTGCCAGCAGGCTTAACAGGGGCACCGGGGAGCTGTTTTTT.

This chain connects TRBV7-9 to TRBJ2-7; D is possibly TRBD2 (6 bases). With 3 bases removed from V and 2 bases from J, the gap between germline ends came to 8 bases. Germline CDR1 is SEHNR and CDR2 is FQNEAQ (reference sequence). This CDR3 spans 13 amino acids. CDR3 region: CASSLTSTYEQYF. The CDR3 bases are TGTGCCAGCAGCTTGACTAGTACCTACGAGCAGTACTTC. Full variable domain (outside the CDR3, taken from reference TRBV7-9 and TRBJ2-7): DTGVSQNPRHKITKRGQNVTFRCDPISEHNRLYWYRQTLGQGPEFLTYFQNEAQLEKSRLLSDRFSAERPKGSFSTLEIQRTEQGDSAMYLCASSLTSTYEQYFGPGTRLTVT.

This clone has just one count. The chain employs TRBV5-1 and TRBJ2-1; perhaps TRBD2 as D (7 bases). The CDR3 consists of 16 residues. The V and J ends lost 1 base and 0 bases respectively, with 11 bases between them. Germline V CDR1 and CDR2: SGHRS, YFSETQ. The CDR3 reads CASSLWGGASYNEQFF. The CDR3 region has the DNA TGCGCCAGCAGCTTGTGGGGGGGGGCCTCCTACAATGAGCAGTTCTTC. Full variable domain (rest looked up from reference TRBV5-1 and TRBJ2-1): KAGVTQTPRYLIKTRGQQVTLSCSPISGHRSVSWYQQTPGQGLQFLFEYFSETQRNKGNFPGRFSGRQFSNSRSEMNVSTLELGDSALYLCASSLWGGASYNEQFFGPGTRLTVL.

The chain carries TRBV7-2 and TRBJ2-2; tentatively, D is TRBD2 (7 bases). Trimming took off 5 bases at V and 5 bases at J, with 15 bases between the two ends. This CDR3 is 15 amino acids long. From germline, CDR1 is SGHTA and CDR2 FQGNSA. CDR3 in amino acids: CASSRGARGTGELFF. As DNA, the CDR3 is TGTGCCAGCAGCCGGGGGGCGAGGGGTACCGGGGAGCTGTTTTTT.

The rearrangement uses TRBV28 and TRBJ2-3, with a possible D match to TRBD2 (6 bases). The V and J ends lost 7 bases and 6 bases respectively, with 14 bases between them. CDR3 size: 13 residues. From germline, CDR1 is MDHEN and CDR2 SYDVKM. CDR3 nucleotide sequence: TGTGCCAGCAATAGGGGACTGCTTGATACGCAGTATTTT. The encoded protein is CASNRGLLDTQYF.

The rearrangement joins TRBV28 to TRBJ1-5, with TRBD1 matching over 8 bases. With 1 base clipped from V and 4 bases from J, the junction kept 12 bases outside the gene matches. The V gene's germline CDR1 is MDHEN and CDR2 SYDVKM. The CDR3 has 18 residues. In nucleotides, the CDR3 is TGTGCCAGCAGTTTATTCCCCGGCGGACAGGGTTTTAATCAGCCCCAGCATTTT. It yields the protein CASSLFPGGQGFNQPQHF.

This clone was picked up a small number of times. At one end the junction does not follow the germline gene, possibly because of a read error. The chain employs TRBV7-2 and TRBJ1-2, with D unresolved. Germline V gene sequence: CDR1 SGHTA, CDR2 FQGNSA. This CDR3 comprises 12 residues. CDR3 residues: CASRLEEYGYTF. CDR3 nucleotides: TGTGCCAGCAGATTAGAGGAGTATGGCTACACCTTC.

The chain carries TRBV19 and TRBJ2-6; D is unclear. The CDR3 covers 15 residues. The germline V and J ends were trimmed by 3 bases and 4 bases, with 10 bases remaining between them. Germline CDR1 LNHDA, CDR2 SQIVND (reference sequence). The DNA of the CDR3 is TGTGCCAGTAGTATTCCGGGTACAGGGGCCAACGTCCTGACTTTC. Translating gives CASSIPGTGANVLTF.

CDR3: CASTPRPGQGARRNQPQHF. The CDR3 DNA follows: TGTGCCAGTACCCCCCGACCGGGACAGGGGGCTCGACGTAATCAGCCCCAGCATTTT. J is TRBJ1-5 and V is TRBV19, with 12 nucleotides matching TRBD1. The germline V gene encodes CDR1 LNHDA and CDR2 SQIVND (reference sequence). The trim removed 7 bases at V and 4 bases at J, leaving 17 bases unmatched. The CDR3 spans 19 residues.

The chain has TRBV27 and TRBJ1-2; 7 bases align to TRBD1. Trimming at V came to 3 bases and at J to 2 bases, leaving 6 bases not matched to a gene. Germline CDR1 is MNHEY and CDR2 is SMNVEV (reference sequence). This CDR3 has 15 amino acids. As DNA, the CDR3 is TGTGCCAGCAGTTTTGTGGCGACAGGGAACTATGGCTACACCTTC. Amino acid sequence: CASSFVATGNYGYTF.

The chain has TRBV28 and TRBJ2-5; TRBD1 matches 9 bases. This CDR3 spans 14 amino acids. Germline V lookup: CDR1 MDHEN, CDR2 SYDVKM. Trimming took 5 bases from V and 5 from J; bases not matched to a gene: 6. CDR3 coding DNA: TGTGCCAGCAGTACGGACAGGGGATTGGAGACCCAGTACTTC. It codes for CASSTDRGLETQYF. The whole variable domain, remainder taken from reference TRBV28 and TRBJ2-5, is DVKVTQSSRYLVKRTGEKVFLECVQDMDHENMFWYRQDPGLGLRLIYFSYDVKMKEKGDIPEGYSVSREKKERFSLILESASTNQTSMYLCASSTDRGLETQYFGPGTRLLVL.

The chain uses TRBV6-1 and TRBJ1-5; D might be TRBD1 (5 bases). This CDR3 is built from 15 residues. V was trimmed by 1 base and J by 1 base, leaving 8 bases between them. Germline V CDR1 and CDR2: MNHNS, SASEGT. CDR3 amino acids: CASSEGGRSNQPQHF. The CDR3 DNA is TGTGCCAGCAGTGAAGGGGGCAGGAGCAATCAGCCCCAGCATTTT.

This chain links TRBV10-1 with TRBJ2-2, with 7 bases matching TRBD2. CDR3 length: 14 amino acids. Trimming took 7 bases from V and 2 from J; bases not matched to a gene: 4. Per germline, CDR1 WNHNN and CDR2 SYGVQD (reference sequence). The CDR3 here is CASIRGRNTGELFF. The CDR3 coding sequence is TGCGCCAGCATTCGCGGGAGAAACACCGGGGAGCTGTTTTTT.

This clone was observed a few times. The chain combines TRBV6-5 with TRBJ2-1, with 11 bases identical to TRBD1. CDR3 size: 13 residues. V was clipped by 5 bases and J by 9 bases; unmatched bases: 3. Germline V gives CDR1 MNHEY, CDR2 SVGAGI. CDR3 region: CASSTGTGGEQFF. Written as DNA, the CDR3 is TGTGCCAGCAGTACCGGGACAGGGGGTGAGCAGTTCTTC.

This clone was observed a handful of times. The V call is TRBV19, the J call TRBJ2-2; 7 bases fit TRBD1. Trimming took 5 bases from V and 2 from J; bases not matched to a gene: 8. Germline-derived CDR1 and CDR2 are LNHDA and SQIVND (reference sequence). The CDR3 is made up of 16 amino acids. The CDR3 DNA is TGTGCCAGTAGTGTCCACAGGGGCCGCAACACCGGGGAGCTGTTTTTT. This gives the protein CASSVHRGRNTGELFF.

The J gene is TRBJ1-3, the V gene TRBV9; 10 positions agree with TRBD1. This CDR3 is built from 17 residues. J gave up 2 bases and V 0 bases, and 5 bases lay outside the gene matches. Germline CDR1 reads SGDLS; CDR2 reads YYNGEE. CDR3 in amino acids: CASSVASGTGAGNTIYF. In DNA, the CDR3 is TGTGCCAGCAGCGTAGCCTCCGGGACAGGGGCTGGAAACACCATATATTTT.

This clone showed up just once. V gene TRBV5-6 combines with J gene TRBJ2-3; 7 bases line up with TRBD1. There are 15 residues in the CDR3. V lost 3 bases, J lost 2 bases, and 6 bases stayed unmatched. The V gene's germline CDR1 is SGHDT and CDR2 YYEEEE. The CDR3 coding sequence is TGTGCCAGCAGCTACTACAGGGGTTACACAGATACGCAGTATTTT. Protein product: CASSYYRGYTDTQYF.

CDR3 amino acids: CASSSQMSGPWFF. In DNA form, the CDR3 reads TGTGCCAGCAGCTCCCAGATGTCAGGGCCTTGGTTCTTC. V gene TRBV7-6 combines with J gene TRBJ2-1; tentative D call: TRBD1 (5 bases). The CDR3 length is 13 residues. In germline, CDR1 is SGHVS, CDR2 FNYEAQ. V was trimmed by 4 bases and J by 15 bases, leaving 19 bases between them.

The chain carries TRBV9 and TRBJ2-5; 10 bases are a match to TRBD2. Trimming at V came to 4 bases and at J to 5 bases, leaving 14 bases not matched to a gene. The CDR3 extends over 17 amino acids. CDR1 and CDR2 (germline): SGDLS, YYNGEE. The CDR3 reads CASSPRSLAGVEETQYF. Here the CDR3 DNA reads TGTGCCAGCAGCCCACGGAGTCTAGCGGGAGTGGAGGAGACCCAGTACTTC.

The rearrangement links TRBV28 to TRBJ2-1, with TRBD2 identical over 8 bases. This CDR3 contains 17 residues. Unmatched junction bases numbered 13, after V lost 5 bases and J lost 4 bases. The germline V gene encodes CDR1 MDHEN and CDR2 SYDVKM. The CDR3 is CASSPTLAGVHYNEQFF. The CDR3 nucleotides are TGTGCCAGCAGTCCGACCCTAGCGGGTGTACATTACAATGAGCAGTTCTTC. Full variable domain (outside the CDR3, taken from reference TRBV28 and TRBJ2-1): DVKVTQSSRYLVKRTGEKVFLECVQDMDHENMFWYRQDPGLGLRLIYFSYDVKMKEKGDIPEGYSVSREKKERFSLILESASTNQTSMYLCASSPTLAGVHYNEQFFGPGTRLTVL.

The chain joins TRBV4-1 to TRBJ1-1; the D is unclear. Germline V lookup: CDR1 MGHRA, CDR2 YSYEKL. Trimming cost V 6 bases and J 5 bases, with 19 bases left between them. The CDR3 is 15 residues long. DNA of the CDR3: TGCGCCAGCAGACGGATCGGTGTCCGGGAGACTGAAGCTTTCTTT. This encodes CASRRIGVRETEAFF.

This chain's CDR3 is CASSVSTGPSEKLFF. CDR3 nucleotides: TGTGCCAGCAGCGTATCAACAGGTCCTAGTGAAAAACTGTTTTTT. The rearrangement joins TRBV9 to TRBJ1-4, with a tentative D call TRBD1 (5 bases). The CDR3 has 15 amino acids. CDR1 SGDLS and CDR2 YYNGEE come from the germline V gene. V lost 1 base, J lost 7 bases, and 14 bases lay in between.

The chain carries TRBV28 and TRBJ1-2, with a possible D match to TRBD1 (6 bases). Germline V gene data show CDR1 as MDHEN and CDR2 as SYDVKM. The CDR3 spans 15 residues. V gave up 5 bases and J gave up 4 bases, with 17 bases separating them. Written as DNA, the CDR3 is TGTGCCAGCAGTCAGGACAGACGCTTTTTCTATGGCTACACCTTC. Amino acids: CASSQDRRFFYGYTF.

The chain joins TRBV7-8 to TRBJ1-1; 7 bases map to TRBD1. The germline V gene has CDR1 SGHVS and CDR2 FQNEAQ. The CDR3 runs 15 residues. Germline trimming cut 5 bases from V and 1 base from J; bases unmatched to any gene: 7. CDR3 sequence reads: CASSVRWDRNTEAFF. CDR3 DNA: TGTGCCAGCAGCGTACGGTGGGACAGGAACACTGAAGCTTTCTTT.